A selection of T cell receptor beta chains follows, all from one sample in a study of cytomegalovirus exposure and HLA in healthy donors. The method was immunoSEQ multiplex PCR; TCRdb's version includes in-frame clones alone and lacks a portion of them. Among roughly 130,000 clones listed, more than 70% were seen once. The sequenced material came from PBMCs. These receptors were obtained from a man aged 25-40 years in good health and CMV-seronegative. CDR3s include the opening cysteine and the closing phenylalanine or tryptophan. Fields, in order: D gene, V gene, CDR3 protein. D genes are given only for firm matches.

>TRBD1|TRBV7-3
CASSPGTGSEQYF
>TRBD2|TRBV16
CASSQKKAGDPFF
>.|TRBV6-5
CASSSSAVAAEAFF
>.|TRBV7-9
CASSSSVLGNEQFF
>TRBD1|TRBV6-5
CASSYLPTGAHEQYF
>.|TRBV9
CASTVGGGPTNEQFF
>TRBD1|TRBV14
CASSTRQGAGELFF
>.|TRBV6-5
CASSYSPGGDGYTF
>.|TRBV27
CASSYRGNTEAFF
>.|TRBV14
CASSQDPGNEQFF
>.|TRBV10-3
CAIRKQGDPNEKLFF
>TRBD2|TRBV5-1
CASSTGTSGYAIYEQYF
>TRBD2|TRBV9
CASTKLAGGPRGETQYF
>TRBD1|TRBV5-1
CASSSPSRQGSNEKLFF
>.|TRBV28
CASNGLGAASNYGYTF
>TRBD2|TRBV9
CASSVGASGSGNEQYF
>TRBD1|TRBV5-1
CASSLEDRAHGYTF
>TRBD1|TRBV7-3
CASSTKRQGCNQPQHF
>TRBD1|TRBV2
CASSRQGAFNDEQYF
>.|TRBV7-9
CASSHRDYKSSNYGYTF
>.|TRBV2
CASSNNRDPKNIQYF
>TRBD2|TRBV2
CASTPRGTSGSFGELFF
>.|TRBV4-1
CASSQAVQEIYEQYF
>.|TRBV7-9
CASCMGGTDTIYF
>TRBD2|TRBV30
CACATSGGNTDTQYF
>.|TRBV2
CASSEGSGRGTEAFF
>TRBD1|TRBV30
CAWKGTGSGYTF
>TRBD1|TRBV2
CASSVSPADRANTEAFF
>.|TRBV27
CASSFSGRFDQPQHF
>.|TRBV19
CASTRALRGGSYNEQFF
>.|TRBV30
CAYTTGSTYNSPLHF
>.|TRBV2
CASSRGENTEAFF
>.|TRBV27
CASSPGRGTTEAFF
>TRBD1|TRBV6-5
CASARTGSNQPQHF
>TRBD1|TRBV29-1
CSVWDRDGYTF
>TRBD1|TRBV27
CASSLEGGTGFYEQYF
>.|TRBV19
CASTPGTSSYEQYF
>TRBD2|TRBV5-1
CASRLAGGGEETQYF
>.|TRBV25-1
CASSEFSRGNTEAFF
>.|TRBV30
CAWQGGLGTEAFF
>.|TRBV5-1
CASSLGAGWNEQYF
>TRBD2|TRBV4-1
CASSQGIAGSYNEQFF
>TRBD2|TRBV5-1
CASSSTSGKYEQYF
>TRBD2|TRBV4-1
CASSQEKSGLDSDEQFF
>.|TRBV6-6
CASTLQGLGNEQFF
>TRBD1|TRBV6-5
CASSGWTGHTGELFF
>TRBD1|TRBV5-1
CASSSHTPGQGSGNTIYF
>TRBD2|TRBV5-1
CASSPSGGSNNEQFF
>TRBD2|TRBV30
CAWSETSGYNEQFF
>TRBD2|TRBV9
CASSATGLAYEQYF
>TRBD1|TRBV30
CAWSDTGVNTEAFF
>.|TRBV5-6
CASSRLFSEQYF
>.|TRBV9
CASSAGVESNTEAFF
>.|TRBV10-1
CASSELPPGELFF
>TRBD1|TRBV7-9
CASSLVAGGNSPLHF
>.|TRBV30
CAWSLRGAFFGEQYF
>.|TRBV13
CASSPREQDYTEAFF
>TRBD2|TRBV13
CASSQLAGEWTEQFF